This T cell receptor beta chain is drawn from a study of identical twins. Study-wide results and limits: One should note that invariant MAIT and iNKT cells could partly confound zero-insertion analyses. A lower insertion count was a feature of abundant cord blood beta clonotypes, with no such feature in memory repertoires. Models underestimated TCR alpha sharing (out-of-frame) in monozygotic twins.

The V gene lost 1 base and the J gene lost 1 base, with 7 bases spanning the gap. Germline V lookup: CDR1 MGHRA, CDR2 YSYEKL. CDR3 length: 14 residues. This clonotype was detected many times. The antigen is unknown. Unique molecular identifiers were in the cDNA, with template-switch universal primer binding. One entry per CDR3 protein results from TCRdb running MiXCR on the 5' RACE reads. The repertoire consists of 500,000 to 700,000 distinct CDR3 sequences, with under 8.5% occurring once and the leading ten covering approximately 1.5%. The sample was also linked to a second study, of yellow fever vaccine responses in identical twins.

The clonotype originates from a woman in her late teens or twenties in good health. The sequencing sample was made of PBMCs. The chain links TRBV4-1 to TRBJ2-5; D remains unclear. DNA for the CDR3: TGCGCCAGCAGCCAAGTCGCGGCCCAAGAGACCCAGTACTTC. Protein product: CASSQVAAQETQYF.